This T cell receptor beta chain was sequenced for a study of blood T cells in healthy people across ages. Then a second PCR, running about 6 to 11 cycles, was carried out with a sample-barcoded 5' primer and a J-beta primer mix. TCRdb re-derived calls from the 5' RACE reads in MiXCR, one entry per CDR3 protein. Of about 970,000 distinct CDR3 sequences in the sample, roughly half were seen once. As regards this clonotype: Its antigen is unidentified.

Germline V gene data show CDR1 as MDHEN and CDR2 as SYDVKM. The V and J ends lost 9 bases and 7 bases respectively, with 16 bases between them. The CDR3 contains 12 residues. Researchers collected 9.5 to 10 milliliters of peripheral blood from every single donor. Findings of the study overall: Older age went with lower TCR beta diversity per million T cells, in a roughly linear way.

The chain combines TRBV28 with TRBJ2-7; D gene ambiguous. Source material: blood. The receptor comes from a woman aged 55-69 years in good health. The CDR3 is CASTSRANEQYF. CDR3 coding DNA: TGTGCCAGTACTTCCCGGGCCAATGAGCAGTACTTC.